This T cell receptor beta chain was recovered during a study of T-cell reconstitution after alpha-beta-depleted transplantation in children. TCRbeta library construction was performed incorporating unique molecular identifiers. TCRdb called the PCR reads again in MiXCR, with one record for every CDR3 protein. This table holds approximately 640,000 distinct CDR3 sequences, 16% found once. This receptor was obtained from a human donor who donated a stem cell graft to a child with acute myeloid leukemia. The sample here was PBMCs from the stem cell graft donor, taken from the stem cell graft.

The CDR3 DNA follows: TGTGCCATCAGAGACAGGGGGGGGCGAAACACTGAAGCTTTCTTT. Protein sequence: CAIRDRGGRNTEAFF. The chain links TRBV10-3 to TRBJ1-1, with 9 bases fitting TRBD1. This CDR3 contains 15 residues. Trimming took 6 bases from V and 2 from J; bases not matched to a gene: 7. Germline CDR1 and CDR2: ENHRY and SYGVKD.